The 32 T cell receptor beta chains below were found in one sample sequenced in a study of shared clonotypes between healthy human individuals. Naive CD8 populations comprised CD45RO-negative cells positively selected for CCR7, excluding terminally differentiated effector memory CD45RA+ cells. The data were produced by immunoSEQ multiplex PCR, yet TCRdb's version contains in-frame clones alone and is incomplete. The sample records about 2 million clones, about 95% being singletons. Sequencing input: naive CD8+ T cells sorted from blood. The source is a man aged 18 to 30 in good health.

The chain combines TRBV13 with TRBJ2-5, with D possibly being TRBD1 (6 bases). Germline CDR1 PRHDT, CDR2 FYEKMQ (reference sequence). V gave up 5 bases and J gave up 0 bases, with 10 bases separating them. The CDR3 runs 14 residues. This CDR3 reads CASSPGQYQETQYF. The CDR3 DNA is TGTGCCAGCAGCCCCGGACAGTACCAAGAGACCCAGTACTTC.

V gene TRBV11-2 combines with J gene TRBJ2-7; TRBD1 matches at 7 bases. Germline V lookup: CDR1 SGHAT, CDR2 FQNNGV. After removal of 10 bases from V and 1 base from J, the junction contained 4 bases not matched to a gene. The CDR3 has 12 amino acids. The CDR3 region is CATRQGSYEQYF. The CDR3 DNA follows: TGTGCCACCCGACAGGGTTCCTACGAGCAGTACTTC.

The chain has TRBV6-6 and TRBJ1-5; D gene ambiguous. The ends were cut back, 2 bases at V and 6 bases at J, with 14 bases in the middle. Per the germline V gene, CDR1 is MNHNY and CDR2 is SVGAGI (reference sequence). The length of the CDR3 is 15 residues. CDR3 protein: CASSYGAAAFQPQHF. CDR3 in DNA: TGTGCCAGCAGTTACGGTGCAGCAGCTTTTCAGCCCCAGCATTTT.

This CDR3 reads CASSQELGSGWREQYF. For the CDR3, the DNA is TGCGCCAGCAGCCAAGAGTTAGGGTCAGGATGGCGCGAGCAGTACTTC. The chain joins TRBV4-3 to TRBJ2-7; D not certain. CDR1 and CDR2 (germline): LGHNA, YSLEER. The ends were cut back, 0 bases at V and 6 bases at J, with 18 bases in the middle. The CDR3 spans 16 residues.

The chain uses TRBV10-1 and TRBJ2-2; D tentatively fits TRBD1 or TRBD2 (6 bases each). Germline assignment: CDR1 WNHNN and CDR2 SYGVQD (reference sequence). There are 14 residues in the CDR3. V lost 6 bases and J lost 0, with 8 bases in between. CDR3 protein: CASSGGTNTGELFF. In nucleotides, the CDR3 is TGCGCCAGCAGCGGGGGCACGAACACCGGGGAGCTGTTTTTT.

Written as DNA, the CDR3 is TGTGCCAGCAGTGAATTCGGTGAAGCTTTCTTT. Translation gives CASSEFGEAFF. V and J are TRBV6-1 and TRBJ1-1, with D unclear. The CDR3 length is 11 residues. V lost 2 bases, J lost 7 bases, and 5 bases lay in between. The germline CDR1 and CDR2 sequences are MNHNS and SASEGT.

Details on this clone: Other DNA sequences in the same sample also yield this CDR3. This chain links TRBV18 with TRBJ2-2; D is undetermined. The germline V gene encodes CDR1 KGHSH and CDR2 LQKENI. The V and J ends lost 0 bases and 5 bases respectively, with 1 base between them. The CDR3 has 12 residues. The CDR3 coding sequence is TGTGCCAGCTCACCACCGACCGGGGAGCTGTTTTTT. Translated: CASSPPTGELFF.

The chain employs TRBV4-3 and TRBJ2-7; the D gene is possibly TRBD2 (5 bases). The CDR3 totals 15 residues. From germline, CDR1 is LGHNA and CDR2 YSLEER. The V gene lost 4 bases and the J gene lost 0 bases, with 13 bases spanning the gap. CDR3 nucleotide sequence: TGCGCCAGCAGCCTCGGAGGTGACGGCTCCTACGAGCAGTACTTC. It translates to CASSLGGDGSYEQYF.

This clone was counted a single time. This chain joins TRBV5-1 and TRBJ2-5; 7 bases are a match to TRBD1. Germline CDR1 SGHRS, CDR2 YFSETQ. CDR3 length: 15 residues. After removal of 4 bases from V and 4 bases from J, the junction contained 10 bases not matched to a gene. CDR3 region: CASSNKDRESETQYF. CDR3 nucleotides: TGCGCCAGCAGCAACAAAGACAGGGAGTCAGAGACCCAGTACTTC.

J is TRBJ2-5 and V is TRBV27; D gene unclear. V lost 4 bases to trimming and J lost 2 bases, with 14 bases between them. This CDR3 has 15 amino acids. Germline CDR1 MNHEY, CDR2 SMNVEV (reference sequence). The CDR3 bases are TGTGCCAGCAGTTCTACGTTAACGGGTCAAGAGACCCAGTACTTC. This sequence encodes CASSSTLTGQETQYF.

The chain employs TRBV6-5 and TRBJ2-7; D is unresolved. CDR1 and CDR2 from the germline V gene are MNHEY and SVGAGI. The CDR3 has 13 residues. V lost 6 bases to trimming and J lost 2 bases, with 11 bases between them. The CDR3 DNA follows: TGTGCCAGCAGGCCACTCCAGACCTACGAGCAGTACTTC. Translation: CASRPLQTYEQYF.

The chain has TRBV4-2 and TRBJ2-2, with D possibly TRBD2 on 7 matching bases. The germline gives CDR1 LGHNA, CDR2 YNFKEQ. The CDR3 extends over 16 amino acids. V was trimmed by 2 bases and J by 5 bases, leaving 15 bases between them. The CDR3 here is CASSQQGGAITGELFF. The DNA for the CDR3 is TGTGCCAGCAGCCAACAAGGGGGGGCAATAACCGGGGAGCTGTTTTTT.

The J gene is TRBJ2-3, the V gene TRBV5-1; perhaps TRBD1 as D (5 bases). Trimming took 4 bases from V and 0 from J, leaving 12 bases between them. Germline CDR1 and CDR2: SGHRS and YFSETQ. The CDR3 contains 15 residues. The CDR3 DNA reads TGCGCCAGCAGCAGTTGGGGCCTTAGCACAGATACGCAGTATTTT. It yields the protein CASSSWGLSTDTQYF. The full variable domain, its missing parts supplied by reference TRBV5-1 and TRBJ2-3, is KAGVTQTPRYLIKTRGQQVTLSCSPISGHRSVSWYQQTPGQGLQFLFEYFSETQRNKGNFPGRFSGRQFSNSRSEMNVSTLELGDSALYLCASSSWGLSTDTQYFGPGTRLTVL.

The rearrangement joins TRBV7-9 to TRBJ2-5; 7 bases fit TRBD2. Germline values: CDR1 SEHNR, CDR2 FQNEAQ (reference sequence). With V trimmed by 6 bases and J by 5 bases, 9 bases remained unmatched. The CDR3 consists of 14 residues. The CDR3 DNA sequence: TGTGCCAGCAGACCCGCGGCGGGAGCTGAGACCCAGTACTTC. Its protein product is CASRPAAGAETQYF.

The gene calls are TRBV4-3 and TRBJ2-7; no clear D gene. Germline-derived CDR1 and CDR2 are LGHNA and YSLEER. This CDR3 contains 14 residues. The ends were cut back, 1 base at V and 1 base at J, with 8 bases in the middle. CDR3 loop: CASSQAPESYEQYF. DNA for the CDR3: TGCGCCAGCAGCCAAGCTCCGGAATCCTACGAGCAGTACTTC.

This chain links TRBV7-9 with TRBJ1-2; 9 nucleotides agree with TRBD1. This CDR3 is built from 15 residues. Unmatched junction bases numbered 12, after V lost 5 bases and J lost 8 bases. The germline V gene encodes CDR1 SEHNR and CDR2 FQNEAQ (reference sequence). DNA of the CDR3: TGTGCCAGCAGCAAACCGGGACAGGGAGTTGAGGGCTACACCTTC. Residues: CASSKPGQGVEGYTF.

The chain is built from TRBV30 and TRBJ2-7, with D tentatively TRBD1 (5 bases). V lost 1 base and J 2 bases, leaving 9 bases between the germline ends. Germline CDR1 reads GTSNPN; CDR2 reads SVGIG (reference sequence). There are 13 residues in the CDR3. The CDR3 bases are TGTGCCTGGAGTGAGGACAACCCCTACGAGCAGTACTTC. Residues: CAWSEDNPYEQYF.

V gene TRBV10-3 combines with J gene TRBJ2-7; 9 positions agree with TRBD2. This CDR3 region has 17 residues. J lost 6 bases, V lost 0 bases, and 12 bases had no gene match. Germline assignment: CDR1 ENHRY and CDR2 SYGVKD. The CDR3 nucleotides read TGTGCCATCAGTGAGTCGTGGATTAGCGGGGGACCTGGCGAGCAGTACTTC. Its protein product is CAISESWISGGPGEQYF.

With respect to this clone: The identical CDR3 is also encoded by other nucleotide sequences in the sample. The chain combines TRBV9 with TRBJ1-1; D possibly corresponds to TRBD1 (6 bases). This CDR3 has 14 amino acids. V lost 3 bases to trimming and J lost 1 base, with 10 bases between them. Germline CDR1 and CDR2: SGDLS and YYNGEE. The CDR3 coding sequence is TGTGCCAGCAGCGGAACAGGGCAGAACACTGAAGCTTTCTTT. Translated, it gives CASSGTGQNTEAFF.

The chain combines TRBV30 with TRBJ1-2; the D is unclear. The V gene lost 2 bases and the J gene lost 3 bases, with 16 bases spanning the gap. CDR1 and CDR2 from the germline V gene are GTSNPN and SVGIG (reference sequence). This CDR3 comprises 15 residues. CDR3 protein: CAWSLPIGLHYGYTF. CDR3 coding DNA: TGTGCCTGGAGTTTACCGATCGGGCTGCACTATGGCTACACCTTC.

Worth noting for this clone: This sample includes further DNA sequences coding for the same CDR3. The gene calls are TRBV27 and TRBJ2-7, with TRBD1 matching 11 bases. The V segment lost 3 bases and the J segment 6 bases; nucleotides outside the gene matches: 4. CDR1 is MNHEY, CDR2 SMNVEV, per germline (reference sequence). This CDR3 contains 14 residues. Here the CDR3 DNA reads TGTGCCAGCAGTTTTGGGACAGGGGGATTCGAGCAGTACTTC. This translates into CASSFGTGGFEQYF.

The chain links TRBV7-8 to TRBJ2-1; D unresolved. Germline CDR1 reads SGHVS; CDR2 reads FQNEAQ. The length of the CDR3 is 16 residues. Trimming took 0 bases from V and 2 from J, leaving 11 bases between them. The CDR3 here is CASSLAHRGPYNEQFF. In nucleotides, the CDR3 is TGTGCCAGCAGCTTAGCGCACCGCGGCCCCTACAATGAGCAGTTCTTC.

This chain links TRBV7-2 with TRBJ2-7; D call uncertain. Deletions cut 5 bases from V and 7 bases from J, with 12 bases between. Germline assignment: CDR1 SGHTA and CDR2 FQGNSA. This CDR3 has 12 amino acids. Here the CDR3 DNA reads TGTGCCAGCAGCCCGGACGCTGGGGAGCAGTACTTC. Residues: CASSPDAGEQYF.

CDR3 amino acids: CASSLRWLGSYNEQFF. The CDR3 coding sequence is TGCGCCAGCAGCCTCAGGTGGCTAGGGTCCTACAATGAGCAGTTCTTC. The chain uses TRBV4-1 and TRBJ2-1, with no clear D. CDR3 length: 16 residues. Germline lookup yields CDR1 MGHRA and CDR2 YSYEKL. Trimming pared 4 bases from V and 1 base from J, leaving 14 bases between.

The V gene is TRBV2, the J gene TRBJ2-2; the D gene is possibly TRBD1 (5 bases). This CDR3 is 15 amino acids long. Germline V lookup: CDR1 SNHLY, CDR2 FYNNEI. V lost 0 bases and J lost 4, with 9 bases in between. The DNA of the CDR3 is TGTGCCAGCAGTGAAGCGGGGCAACTCACCGGGGAGCTGTTTTTT. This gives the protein CASSEAGQLTGELFF.

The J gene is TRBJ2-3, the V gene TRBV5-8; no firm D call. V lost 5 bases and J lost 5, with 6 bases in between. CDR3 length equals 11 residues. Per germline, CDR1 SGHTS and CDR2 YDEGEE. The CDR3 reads CASSPLDTQYF. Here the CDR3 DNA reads TGTGCCAGCAGTCCTCTAGATACGCAGTATTTT.

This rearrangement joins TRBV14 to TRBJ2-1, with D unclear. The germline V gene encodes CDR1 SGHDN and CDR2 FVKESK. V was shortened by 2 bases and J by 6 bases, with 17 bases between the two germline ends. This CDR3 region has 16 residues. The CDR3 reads CASSQTNSLDFNEQFF. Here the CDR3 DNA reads TGTGCCAGCAGCCAAACGAACTCCTTAGACTTCAATGAGCAGTTCTTC.

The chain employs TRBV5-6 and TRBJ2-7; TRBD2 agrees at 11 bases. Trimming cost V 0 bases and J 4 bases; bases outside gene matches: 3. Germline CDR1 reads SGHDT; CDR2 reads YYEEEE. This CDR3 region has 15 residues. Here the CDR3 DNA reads TGTGCCAGCAGCTTGGGTGGACTAGCGGGTTACGAGCAGTACTTC. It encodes CASSLGGLAGYEQYF.

DNA of the CDR3: TGTGCCAGCAGCCTGGTTACAGGGTCCGGGGCCAACGTCCTGACTTTC. It specifies CASSLVTGSGANVLTF. The rearrangement joins TRBV5-6 to TRBJ2-6, with TRBD1 as a possible D gene (6 bases). Germline V gene sequence: CDR1 SGHDT, CDR2 YYEEEE. CDR3 length: 16 residues. V lost 4 bases to trimming and J lost 4 bases, with 15 bases between them. Together with reference TRBV5-6 and TRBJ2-6, the CDR3 gives the full variable domain: DAGVTQSPTHLIKTRGQQVTLRCSPKSGHDTVSWYQQALGQGPQFIFQYYEEEERQRGNFPDRFSGHQFPNYSSELNVNALLLGDSALYLCASSLVTGSGANVLTFGAGSRLTVL.

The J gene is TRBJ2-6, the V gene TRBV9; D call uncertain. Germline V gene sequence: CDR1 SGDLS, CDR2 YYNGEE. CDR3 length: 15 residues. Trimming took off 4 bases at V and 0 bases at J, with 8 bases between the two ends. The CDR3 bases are TGTGCCAGCAGCCATGACGGCTCTGGGGCCAACGTCCTGACTTTC. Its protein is CASSHDGSGANVLTF. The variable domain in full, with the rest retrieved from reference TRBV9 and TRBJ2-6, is DSGVTQTPKHLITATGQRVTLRCSPRSGDLSVYWYQQSLDQGLQFLIQYYNGEERAKGNILERFSAQQFPDLHSELNLSSLELGDSALYFCASSHDGSGANVLTFGAGSRLTVL.

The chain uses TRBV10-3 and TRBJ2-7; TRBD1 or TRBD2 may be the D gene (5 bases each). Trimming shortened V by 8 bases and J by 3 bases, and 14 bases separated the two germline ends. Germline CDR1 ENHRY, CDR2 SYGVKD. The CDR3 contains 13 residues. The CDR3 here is CAILRGESYEQYF. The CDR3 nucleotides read TGTGCCATCCTCCGAGGGGAGAGCTACGAGCAGTACTTC.

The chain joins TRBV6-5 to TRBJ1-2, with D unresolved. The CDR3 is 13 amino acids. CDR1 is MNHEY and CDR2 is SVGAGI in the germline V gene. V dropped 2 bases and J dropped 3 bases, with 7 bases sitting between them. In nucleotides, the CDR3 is TGTGCCAGCAGTTACGTGGGTGACTATGGCTACACCTTC. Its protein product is CASSYVGDYGYTF.